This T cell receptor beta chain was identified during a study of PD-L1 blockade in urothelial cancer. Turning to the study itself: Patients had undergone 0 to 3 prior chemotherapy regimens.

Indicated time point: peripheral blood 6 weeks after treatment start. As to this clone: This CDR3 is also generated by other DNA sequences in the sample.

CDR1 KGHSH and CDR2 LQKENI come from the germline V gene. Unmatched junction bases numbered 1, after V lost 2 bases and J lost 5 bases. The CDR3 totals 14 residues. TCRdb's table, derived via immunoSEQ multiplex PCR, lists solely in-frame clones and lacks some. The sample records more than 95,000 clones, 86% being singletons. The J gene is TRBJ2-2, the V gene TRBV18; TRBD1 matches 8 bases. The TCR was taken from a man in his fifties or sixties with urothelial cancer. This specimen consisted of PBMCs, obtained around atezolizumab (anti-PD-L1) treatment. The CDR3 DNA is TGTGCCAGCTCACCAGACAGGGGAACCGGGGAGCTGTTTTTT. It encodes CASSPDRGTGELFF.